The sequence of this TCR beta chain was determined in a study of T-cell memory formation after mild COVID-19. Study context: TCR clustering was largely donor specific. Overall study results and limits: Within pre-infection memory, some responding clones were found, suggesting cross-reactive memory joined. Most CD4+ clones that shrank were in CM and EM, while CD8+ ones turned up in EMRA.

Note on this clonotype: Its antigen is unknown.

5'RACE with constant-segment primers yielded barcoded, UMI-tagged TCR alpha and TCR beta cDNA libraries. One entry per CDR3 protein results from TCRdb running MiXCR on the 5' RACE reads. This sample yields approximately 340,000 distinct CDR3 sequences, of which less than 20% are seen a single time; about a fifth belongs to the top ten. The CDR3 has 16 amino acids. V trimming: 3 bases; J trimming: 4 bases; junction bases outside the gene matches: 10. Germline V CDR1 and CDR2: MGHRA, YSYEKL. The TCR sequence derives from a man between 18 and 35 years old who had mild COVID-19 (a few samples of this study predate the infection). Cell type and time point are not known. The chain joins TRBV4-1 to TRBJ2-3, with 7 bases matching TRBD1. Material: PBMCs or a T cell subset sorted from them (not recorded which). CDR3 region: CASSQPDRVLPDTQYF. In nucleotides, the CDR3 is TGCGCCAGCAGCCAGCCTGACAGGGTCCTTCCAGATACGCAGTATTTT.